These 2 T cell receptor beta chains originate from one sample sequenced in a study of T cell responses to AZD1222 COVID-19 vaccine. The repertoire was sequenced with immunoSEQ multiplex PCR; TCRdb's copy has only in-frame clones and lacks some. The data hold around 120,000 clones, with over 75% observed a single time. The sample in question was peripheral blood, obtained on day 0 of AZD1222 vaccination. The receptors come from an adult in good health.

The chain combines TRBV7-2 with TRBJ2-5, with a weak D call TRBD2 (5 bases). The CDR3 is made up of 17 amino acids. CDR1 is SGHTA and CDR2 is FQGNSA in the germline V gene. V dropped 5 bases and J dropped 0 bases, with 19 bases sitting between them. CDR3 in amino acids: CASSPRTSRAYQETQYF. CDR3 sequence (DNA): TGTGCCAGCAGCCCGCGGACTTCGCGGGCCTACCAAGAGACCCAGTACTTC.

J is TRBJ1-2 and V is TRBV4-1; D is ambiguous. CDR3 length: 15 amino acids. V was pared by 0 bases and J by 4 bases, with 12 bases between. CDR1 and CDR2 (germline): MGHRA, YSYEKL. The CDR3 region is CASSQDPGWGYGYTF. The CDR3 DNA follows: TGCGCCAGCAGCCAAGACCCGGGATGGGGCTATGGCTACACCTTC.